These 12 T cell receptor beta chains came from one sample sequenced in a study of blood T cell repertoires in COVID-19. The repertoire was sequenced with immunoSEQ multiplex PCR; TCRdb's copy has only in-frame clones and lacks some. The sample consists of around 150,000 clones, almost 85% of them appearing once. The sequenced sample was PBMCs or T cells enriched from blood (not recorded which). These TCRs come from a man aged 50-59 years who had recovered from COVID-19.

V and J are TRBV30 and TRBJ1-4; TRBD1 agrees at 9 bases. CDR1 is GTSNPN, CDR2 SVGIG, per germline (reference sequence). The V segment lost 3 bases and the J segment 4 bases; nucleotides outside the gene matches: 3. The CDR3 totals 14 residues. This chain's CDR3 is CAWSGQGSNEKLFF. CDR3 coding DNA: TGTGCCTGGAGCGGACAGGGGAGTAATGAAAAACTGTTTTTT.

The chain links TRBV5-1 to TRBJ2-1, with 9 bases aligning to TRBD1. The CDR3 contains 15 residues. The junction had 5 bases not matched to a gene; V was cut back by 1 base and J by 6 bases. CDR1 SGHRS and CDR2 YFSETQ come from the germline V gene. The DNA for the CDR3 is TGCGCCAGCAGCTTGCAACAGGGGGCCTCCAATGAGCAGTTCTTC. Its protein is CASSLQQGASNEQFF. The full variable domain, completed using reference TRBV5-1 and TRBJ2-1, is KAGVTQTPRYLIKTRGQQVTLSCSPISGHRSVSWYQQTPGQGLQFLFEYFSETQRNKGNFPGRFSGRQFSNSRSEMNVSTLELGDSALYLCASSLQQGASNEQFFGPGTRLTVL.

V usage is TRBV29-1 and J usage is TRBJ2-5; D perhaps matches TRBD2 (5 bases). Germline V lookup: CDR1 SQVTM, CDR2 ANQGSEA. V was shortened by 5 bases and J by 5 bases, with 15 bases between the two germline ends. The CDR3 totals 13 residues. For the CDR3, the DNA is TGCAGCGTTCCCAACCCTACGGGGGAGACCCAGTACTTC. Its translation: CSVPNPTGETQYF.

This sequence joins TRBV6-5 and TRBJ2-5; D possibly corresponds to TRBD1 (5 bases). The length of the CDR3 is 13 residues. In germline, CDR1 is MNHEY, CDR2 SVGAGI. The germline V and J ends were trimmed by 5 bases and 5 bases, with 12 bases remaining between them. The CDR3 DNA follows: TGTGCCAGCAGTCCCAGGGTGGGCGAGACCCAGTACTTC. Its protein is CASSPRVGETQYF.

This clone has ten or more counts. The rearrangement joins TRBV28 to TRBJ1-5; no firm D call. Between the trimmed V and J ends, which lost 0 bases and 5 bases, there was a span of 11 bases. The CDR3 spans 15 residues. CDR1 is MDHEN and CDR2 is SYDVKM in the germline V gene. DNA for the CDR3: TGTGCCAGCAGTTTATGGGGAGGTGGGGATCAGCCCCAGCATTTT. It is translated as CASSLWGGGDQPQHF.

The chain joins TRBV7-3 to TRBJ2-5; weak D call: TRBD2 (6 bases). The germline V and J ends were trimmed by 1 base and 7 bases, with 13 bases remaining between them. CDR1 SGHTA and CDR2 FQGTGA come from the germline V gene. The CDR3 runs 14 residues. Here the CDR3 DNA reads TGTGCCAGCAGCTTAAATCGGCAGGAGGGGACCCAGTACTTC. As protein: CASSLNRQEGTQYF.

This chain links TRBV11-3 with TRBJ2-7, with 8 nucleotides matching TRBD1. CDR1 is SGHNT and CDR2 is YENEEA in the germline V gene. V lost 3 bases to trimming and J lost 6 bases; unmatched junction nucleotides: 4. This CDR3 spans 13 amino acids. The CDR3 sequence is CASSFGQGGEQYF. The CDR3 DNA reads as TGTGCCAGCAGCTTTGGACAGGGCGGCGAGCAGTACTTC.

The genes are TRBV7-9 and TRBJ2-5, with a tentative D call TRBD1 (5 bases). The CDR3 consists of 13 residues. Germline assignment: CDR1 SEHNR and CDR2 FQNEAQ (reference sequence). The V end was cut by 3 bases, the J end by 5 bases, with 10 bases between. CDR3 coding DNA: TGTGCCAGCAGCTTTACACAGGACGAGACCCAGTACTTC. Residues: CASSFTQDETQYF.

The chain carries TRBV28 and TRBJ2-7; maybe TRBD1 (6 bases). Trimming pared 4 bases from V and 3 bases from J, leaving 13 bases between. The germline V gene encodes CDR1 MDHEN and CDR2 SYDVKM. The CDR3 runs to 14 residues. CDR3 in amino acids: CASSSGDTSYEQYF. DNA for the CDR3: TGTGCCAGCAGTTCAGGGGACACTAGCTACGAGCAGTACTTC.

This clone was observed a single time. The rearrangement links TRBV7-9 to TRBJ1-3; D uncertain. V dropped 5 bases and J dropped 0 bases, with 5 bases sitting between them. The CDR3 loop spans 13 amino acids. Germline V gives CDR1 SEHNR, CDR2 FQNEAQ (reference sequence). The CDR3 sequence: CASSVSSGNTIYF. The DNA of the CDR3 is TGTGCCAGCAGCGTATCCTCTGGAAACACCATATATTTT.

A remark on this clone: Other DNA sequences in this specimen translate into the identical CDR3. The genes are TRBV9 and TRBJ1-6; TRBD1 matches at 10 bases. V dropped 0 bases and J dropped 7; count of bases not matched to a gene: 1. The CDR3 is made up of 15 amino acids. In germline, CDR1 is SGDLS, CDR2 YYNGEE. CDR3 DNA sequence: TGTGCCAGCAGCGTAGGACAGGGGGCGAATTCACCCCTCCACTTT. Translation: CASSVGQGANSPLHF.

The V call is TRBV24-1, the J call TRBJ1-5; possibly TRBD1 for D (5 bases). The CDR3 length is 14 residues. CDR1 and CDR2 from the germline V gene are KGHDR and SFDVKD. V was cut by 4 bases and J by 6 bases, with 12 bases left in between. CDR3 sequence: CATSEEGVGQPQHF. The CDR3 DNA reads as TGTGCCACCAGTGAGGAAGGGGTAGGTCAGCCCCAGCATTTT.